The T cell receptor (beta chain) under discussion was sequenced for a study of beta chain features in type 1 diabetes. cDNA synthesis used the whole RNA isolate, giving expressed TCRB sequences. This table comes from immunoSEQ multiplex PCR, and its TCRdb copy is limited to in-frame clones, with some not included. The repertoire holds roughly 500,000 clones, with around 30% as singletons. The germline V gene encodes CDR1 MNHNY and CDR2 SVGAGI (reference sequence). The V and J ends lost 3 bases and 0 bases respectively, with 9 bases between them. The CDR3 runs 14 residues. The source is a man aged 18 to 29 in good health. Specimen: naive CD4+ T cells from blood. The V gene is TRBV6-6, the J gene TRBJ2-7; D is unclear. CDR3 sequence reads: CASSYSPVSYEQYF. CDR3 in DNA: TGTGCCAGCAGTTATAGCCCGGTCTCCTACGAGCAGTACTTC.